One and the same sample provided the 25 T cell receptor beta chains below, sequenced in a study of blood T cell repertoires in COVID-19. Profiled with immunoSEQ multiplex PCR; TCRdb holds only in-frame clones, not every one. The table shows about 200,000 clones, with approximately 91% occurring only once. Input material: peripheral blood. These receptors all come from a man between 45 and 60 years old with COVID-19, enrolled during active disease.

The chain joins TRBV3-1 (or the pseudogene TRBV3-2) to TRBJ1-6, with 7 bases lining up with TRBD1. Germline loops: CDR1 LGHDT, CDR2 YNNKEL (reference sequence). There are 16 residues in the CDR3. V trimming: 1 base; J trimming: 5 bases; junction bases outside the gene matches: 5. The CDR3 sequence: CASSQGGGGNNSPLHF. CDR3 in DNA: TGTGCCAGCAGCCAAGGAGGGGGCGGCAATAATTCACCCCTCCACTTT.

The chain uses TRBV4-2 and TRBJ2-7; the match to TRBD2 covers 9 bases. Trimming cost V 3 bases and J 4 bases; bases outside gene matches: 7. CDR3 length: 15 residues. Per the germline V gene, CDR1 is LGHNA and CDR2 is YNFKEQ. The CDR3 sequence is CASSQYQRGEYEQYF. The CDR3 coding sequence is TGTGCCAGCAGCCAGTACCAGCGGGGGGAATACGAGCAGTACTTC.

The CDR3 here is CASSLSTYEQYF. The CDR3 bases are TGTGCCAGCAGTCTATCAACCTACGAGCAGTACTTC. The chain is built from TRBV12-3 or TRBV12-4 and TRBJ2-7; no definite D call. The CDR3 runs to 12 residues. Trimming pared 5 bases from V and 2 bases from J, leaving 7 bases between.

The genes are TRBV7-2 and TRBJ1-2; D is possibly TRBD1 (5 bases). Per germline, CDR1 SGHTA and CDR2 FQGNSA. V shed 1 base and J shed 0 bases, with 6 bases lying between them. The CDR3 contains 14 residues. In nucleotides, the CDR3 is TGTGCCAGCAGCTTAGACAGGTCTAACTATGGCTACACCTTC. It encodes CASSLDRSNYGYTF. The complete variable domain, with remaining parts taken from reference TRBV7-2 and TRBJ1-2, reads GAGVSQSPSNKVTEKGKDVELRCDPISGHTALYWYRQSLGQGLEFLIYFQGNSAPDKSGLPSDRFSAERTGGSVSTLTIQRTQQEDSAVYLCASSLDRSNYGYTFGSGTRLTVV.

This clone was picked up many times. The rearrangement uses TRBV5-5 and TRBJ2-7; 9 bases map to TRBD2. V was pared by 1 base and J by 5 bases, with 7 bases of the junction left unmatched. The CDR3 length is 15 residues. Germline assignment: CDR1 SGHKS and CDR2 YYEKEE (reference sequence). As DNA, the CDR3 is TGTGCCAGCAGCTTGCTTGGGCGGGGGGGCGACGAGCAGTACTTC. Amino acids: CASSLLGRGGDEQYF.

This rearrangement joins TRBV6-5 to TRBJ2-7, with a tentative D call TRBD2 (6 bases). The CDR3 consists of 15 residues. CDR1 is MNHEY, CDR2 SVGAGI, per germline. V lost 4 bases and J 7 bases, leaving 20 bases between the germline ends. The CDR3 loop is CASSSLGGRAYEQYF. The CDR3 DNA sequence: TGTGCCAGCAGTTCCCTGGGGGGTAGGGCGTATGAGCAGTACTTC.

This clone has a single count. The rearrangement uses TRBV3-1 (or the pseudogene TRBV3-2) and TRBJ2-3; weak D call: TRBD1 (6 bases). Germline V gene lookup returns CDR1 LGHDT and CDR2 YNNKEL (reference sequence). V was clipped by 4 bases and J by 3 bases, with 11 bases between them. The CDR3 runs to 14 residues. CDR3 DNA: TGTGCCAGCAGCCTTACAGGGCTTACAGATACGCAGTATTTT. It is translated as CASSLTGLTDTQYF.

The gene calls are TRBV4-2 and TRBJ2-2; D gene uncertain. V lost 0 bases and J 3 bases, leaving 11 bases between the germline ends. Per the germline V gene, CDR1 is LGHNA and CDR2 is YNFKEQ. The CDR3 sequence is 16 residues long. In DNA form, the CDR3 reads TGTGCCAGCAGCCAAGATCGTGTCGTTGACACCGGGGAGCTGTTTTTT. Its translation: CASSQDRVVDTGELFF.

The count of this clone is one. The chain employs TRBV19 and TRBJ2-1; the match to TRBD2 covers 7 bases. After removal of 4 bases from V and 9 bases from J, the junction contained 9 bases not matched to a gene. The CDR3 length is 14 residues. CDR1 is LNHDA and CDR2 is SQIVND in the germline V gene (reference sequence). The CDR3, as DNA: TGTGCCAGTAGTACCCGGGGGGTCGGCGGTGAGCAGTTCTTC. The encoded protein is CASSTRGVGGEQFF.

V usage is TRBV28 and J usage is TRBJ2-7; TRBD1 agrees at 9 bases. The length of the CDR3 is 13 residues. Germline CDR1 is MDHEN and CDR2 is SYDVKM. V dropped 6 bases and J dropped 3; count of bases not matched to a gene: 3. Written as DNA, the CDR3 is TGTGCCAGCAGCACAGGGGGCCTCTACGAGCAGTACTTC. It translates to CASSTGGLYEQYF.

This chain links TRBV5-5 with TRBJ2-3, with a weak D call TRBD1 (5 bases). Germline lookup yields CDR1 SGHKS and CDR2 YYEKEE (reference sequence). Between the trimmed V and J ends, which lost 1 base and 4 bases, there was a span of 10 bases. The CDR3 is 14 residues long. CDR3 in amino acids: CASSLRSGSDTQYF. CDR3 sequence (DNA): TGTGCCAGCAGCTTGAGGTCAGGGTCAGATACGCAGTATTTT. The variable domain in full, with the rest retrieved from reference TRBV5-5 and TRBJ2-3, is DAGVTQSPTHLIKTRGQQVTLRCSPISGHKSVSWYQQVLGQGPQFIFQYYEKEERGRGNFPDRFSARQFPNYSSELNVNALLLGDSALYLCASSLRSGSDTQYFGPGTRLTVL.

CDR3 amino acids: CASSEGQPSISGNTIYF. CDR3 coding DNA: TGTGCCAGCAGTGAGGGGCAACCCTCTATCTCTGGAAACACCATATATTTT. This chain links TRBV2 with TRBJ1-3, with TRBD1 as a possible D gene (5 bases). The CDR3 is 17 amino acids. V shed 3 bases and J shed 0 bases, with 15 bases lying between them. Germline CDR1 SNHLY, CDR2 FYNNEI. The whole variable domain, filled in from reference TRBV2 and TRBJ1-3, reads EPEVTQTPSHQVTQMGQEVILRCVPISNHLYFYWYRQILGQKVEFLVSFYNNEISEKSEIFDDQFSVERPDGSNFTLKIRSTKLEDSAMYFCASSEGQPSISGNTIYFGEGSWLTVV.

In its sample, this clone was seen once. The chain uses TRBV27 and TRBJ2-7, with D possibly being TRBD1 (6 bases). The CDR3 is 15 residues long. Germline CDR1 reads MNHEY; CDR2 reads SMNVEV (reference sequence). Trimming removed 3 bases at V and 2 bases at J, with 14 bases between. The CDR3 DNA reads TGTGCCAGCAGTTTCCGGCAGGGGAATACCTACGAGCAGTACTTC. Its protein product is CASSFRQGNTYEQYF.

The V and J genes are TRBV18 and TRBJ1-2; maybe TRBD1 (5 bases). CDR1 KGHSH and CDR2 LQKENI come from the germline V gene. The germline V and J ends were trimmed by 2 bases and 11 bases, with 18 bases remaining between them. The CDR3 is 14 amino acids. The CDR3 DNA reads TGTGCCAGCTCACCAGGGGGGACTCTAAAGGGATACACCTTC. Translating it yields CASSPGGTLKGYTF. Complete variable domain (other parts from reference TRBV18 and TRBJ1-2): NAGVMQNPRHLVRRRGQEARLRCSPMKGHSHVYWYRQLPEEGLKFMVYLQKENIIDESGMPKERFSAEFPKEGPSILRIQQVVRGDSAAYFCASSPGGTLKGYTFGSGTRLTVV.

The V gene is TRBV18, the J gene TRBJ2-1, with D tentatively TRBD2 (5 bases). Germline CDR1 is KGHSH and CDR2 is LQKENI. The germline V and J ends were trimmed by 4 bases and 4 bases, with 17 bases remaining between them. The CDR3 consists of 16 residues. The CDR3 here is CASSRSRGQAYNEQFF. The CDR3 nucleotides read TGTGCCAGCTCACGGAGTCGGGGTCAGGCTTACAATGAGCAGTTCTTC.

The V gene is TRBV5-4, the J gene TRBJ2-3; 8 positions match TRBD1. V was clipped by 4 bases and J by 4 bases; unmatched bases: 8. This CDR3 contains 15 residues. The germline CDR1 and CDR2 sequences are SGHNT and YYREEE (reference sequence). The CDR3 protein is CASSRGGQGPDTQYF. CDR3 coding DNA: TGTGCCAGCAGCCGCGGTGGACAGGGCCCAGATACGCAGTATTTT.

V is TRBV3-1 (or the pseudogene TRBV3-2) and J is TRBJ2-7; TRBD1 aligns across 9 bases. Germline CDR1 and CDR2: LGHDT and YNNKEL (reference sequence). The CDR3 loop spans 15 amino acids. V gave up 1 base and J gave up 1 base; unmatched junction bases: 2. The CDR3 loop reads CASSQGQGVSYEQYF. For the CDR3, the DNA is TGTGCCAGCAGCCAAGGACAGGGGGTGTCCTACGAGCAGTACTTC.

V usage is TRBV7-9 and J usage is TRBJ1-2, with 7 bases fitting TRBD1. The CDR3 extends over 13 amino acids. V shed 2 bases, J shed 3 bases, and the junction held 0 bases outside the gene matches. Germline lookup yields CDR1 SEHNR and CDR2 FQNEAQ (reference sequence). The chain's CDR3 is CASSLQGDYGYTF. The CDR3 DNA follows: TGTGCCAGCAGCTTACAGGGGGACTATGGCTACACCTTC.

The chain uses TRBV7-2 and TRBJ2-3; TRBD2 aligns across 8 bases. CDR1 and CDR2 (germline): SGHTA, FQGNSA. CDR3 length: 17 residues. Losses at the gene ends were 5 bases for V and 1 base for J; bases not matched to a gene: 11. The CDR3 protein is CASSKIGAGVGTDTQYF. The CDR3 bases are TGTGCCAGCAGCAAAATCGGAGCGGGGGTGGGCACAGATACGCAGTATTTT.

This clone was seen just once. The V and J genes are TRBV2 and TRBJ2-1; 7 positions agree with TRBD1. Germline-derived CDR1 and CDR2 are SNHLY and FYNNEI. This CDR3 comprises 13 residues. Trimming removed 4 bases from V and 5 bases from J; junction bases left unmatched: 2. DNA of the CDR3: TGTGCCAGCAGTGGACAGGGCAACAATGAGCAGTTCTTC. It encodes CASSGQGNNEQFF.

The chain employs TRBV5-1 and TRBJ1-2; possible D gene TRBD1, 5 bases. Trimming removed 0 bases at V and 0 bases at J, with 15 bases between. The CDR3 is 17 residues long. Germline-derived CDR1 and CDR2 are SGHRS and YFSETQ. The CDR3 reads CASSLAGGTDANYGYTF. For the CDR3, the DNA is TGCGCCAGCAGCTTGGCAGGCGGGACGGATGCTAACTATGGCTACACCTTC.

This clone came up once. The rearrangement links TRBV28 to TRBJ1-4; 9 bases are a match to TRBD1. Trimming at V came to 1 base and at J to 13 bases, leaving 13 bases not matched to a gene. The CDR3 runs to 16 residues. Germline CDR1 MDHEN, CDR2 SYDVKM. CDR3 sequence: CASSLSRGQGIGGLFF. CDR3 bases: TGTGCCAGCAGTTTATCCCGGGGACAGGGAATCGGGGGACTGTTTTTT.

This chain uses TRBV25-1 with TRBJ1-1; TRBD1 matches 9 bases. CDR1 and CDR2 (germline): MGHDK, SYGVNS. V lost 6 bases to trimming and J lost 3 bases; unmatched junction nucleotides: 8. The length of the CDR3 is 15 residues. For the CDR3, the DNA is TGTGCCAGCAGCGCAGCGGGACAGGGAGACACTGAAGCTTTCTTT. Encoded protein: CASSAAGQGDTEAFF.

A single count supports this clone. This chain connects TRBV19 to TRBJ1-5; 10 positions agree with TRBD1. Germline CDR1 is LNHDA and CDR2 is SQIVND (reference sequence). There are 16 residues in the CDR3. V lost 6 bases to trimming and J lost 1 base; unmatched junction nucleotides: 6. The DNA for the CDR3 is TGTGCCAGTAGACCGCAGACAGGGGGCAGCAATCAGCCCCAGCATTTT. It yields the protein CASRPQTGGSNQPQHF.

V gene TRBV7-8 combines with J gene TRBJ2-1; TRBD1 might be the D (5 bases). The germline CDR1 and CDR2 sequences are SGHVS and FQNEAQ. V dropped 1 base and J dropped 10 bases, with 17 bases sitting between them. This CDR3 contains 15 residues. The CDR3 DNA sequence: TGTGCCAGCAGCTTAGTTAGGCAGACAGTCGACGAGCAGTTCTTC. Protein: CASSLVRQTVDEQFF.